The clone carrying this T cell receptor beta chain was found a few times. Its matching antigen is unknown. Scientists ran DNA taken from cultured CD4+ T cells through the Oncomine TCR Beta short-read assay for sequencing. Using the QIAamp micro DNA kit, genomic DNA was extracted from the CD4+ T cells that had been cultured. In TCRdb, the PCR reads were re-called with MiXCR into one record per CDR3 protein. Of some 9,100 distinct CDR3 sequences listed, less than 45% were seen once; the top ten hold 13% to 15%. As to treatment: 10-day PBMC culture with coronavirus spike peptide pools or control peptides (ViraFEST assay). Gathered ahead of the COVID-19 pandemic (2011-2018) were the CD4+ T cells of the unexposed donor. Subject to cell availability, CD4+ T cells from unexposed donors were probed with SARS-CoV-2 S/N and four cold-coronavirus spikes. The germline gives CDR1 ENHRY, CDR2 SYGVKD. This CDR3 contains 13 residues. The V end lost 0 bases, the J end lost 1 base, and 3 bases lay between the germline ends.

The data are from a study of vaccination and CD4 T cells after COVID-19. Study outcomes and limitations: This study had few convalescent patients and no early post-infection samples.

Sequencing was performed on CD4+ T cells from blood, cultured in vitro. The V and J genes are TRBV10-3 and TRBJ1-1; no clear D gene. This clonotype was obtained from a human donor in good health. The CDR3 protein is CAISESENTEAFF. In nucleotides, the CDR3 is TGTGCCATCAGTGAGTCCGAGAACACTGAAGCTTTCTTT.